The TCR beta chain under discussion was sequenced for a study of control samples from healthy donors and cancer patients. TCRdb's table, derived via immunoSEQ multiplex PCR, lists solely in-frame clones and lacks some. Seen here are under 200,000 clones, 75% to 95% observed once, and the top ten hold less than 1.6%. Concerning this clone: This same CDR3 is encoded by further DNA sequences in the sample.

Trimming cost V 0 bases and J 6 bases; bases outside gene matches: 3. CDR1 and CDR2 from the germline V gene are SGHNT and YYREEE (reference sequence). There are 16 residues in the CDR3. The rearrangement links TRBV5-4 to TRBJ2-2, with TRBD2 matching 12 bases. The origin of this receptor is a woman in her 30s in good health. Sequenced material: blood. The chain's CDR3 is CASSLVLAGGPGELFF. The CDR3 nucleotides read TGTGCCAGCAGCTTGGTCCTAGCGGGAGGGCCCGGGGAGCTGTTTTTT.